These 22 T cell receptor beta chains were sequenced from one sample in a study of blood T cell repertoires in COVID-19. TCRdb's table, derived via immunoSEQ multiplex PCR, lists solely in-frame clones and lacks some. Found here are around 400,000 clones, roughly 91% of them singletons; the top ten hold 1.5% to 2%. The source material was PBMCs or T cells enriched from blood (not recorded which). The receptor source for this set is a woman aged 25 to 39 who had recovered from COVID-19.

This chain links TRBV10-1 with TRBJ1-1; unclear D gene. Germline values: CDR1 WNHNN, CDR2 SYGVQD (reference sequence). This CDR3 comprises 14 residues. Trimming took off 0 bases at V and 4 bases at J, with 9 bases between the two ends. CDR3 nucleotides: TGCGCCAGCAGTGAGTCCGGGCGGGGCACTGAAGCTTTCTTT. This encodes CASSESGRGTEAFF.

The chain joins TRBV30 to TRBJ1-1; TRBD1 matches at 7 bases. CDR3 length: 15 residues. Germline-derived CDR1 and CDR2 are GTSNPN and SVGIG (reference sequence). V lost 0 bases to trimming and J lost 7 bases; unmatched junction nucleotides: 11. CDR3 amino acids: CAWSVIQRGRVEAFF. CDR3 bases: TGTGCCTGGAGTGTAATCCAGAGGGGGCGGGTTGAAGCTTTCTTT. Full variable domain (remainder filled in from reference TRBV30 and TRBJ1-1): SQTIHQWPATLVQPVGSPLSLECTVEGTSNPNLYWYRQAAGRGLQLLFYSVGIGQISSEVPQNLSASRPQDRQFILSSKKLLLSDSGFYLCAWSVIQRGRVEAFFGQGTRLTVV.

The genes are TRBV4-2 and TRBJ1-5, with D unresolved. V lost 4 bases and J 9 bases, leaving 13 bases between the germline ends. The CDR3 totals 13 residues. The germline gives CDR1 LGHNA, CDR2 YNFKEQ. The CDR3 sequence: CASSPTAARPQHF. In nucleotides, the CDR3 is TGTGCCAGCAGCCCCACCGCGGCCAGGCCCCAGCATTTT.

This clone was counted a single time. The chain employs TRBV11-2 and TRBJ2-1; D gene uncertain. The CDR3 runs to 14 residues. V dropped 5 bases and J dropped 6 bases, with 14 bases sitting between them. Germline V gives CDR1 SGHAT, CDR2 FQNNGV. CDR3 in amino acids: CASSPPMASNEQFF. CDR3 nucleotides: TGTGCCAGCAGCCCCCCGATGGCTAGCAATGAGCAGTTCTTC.

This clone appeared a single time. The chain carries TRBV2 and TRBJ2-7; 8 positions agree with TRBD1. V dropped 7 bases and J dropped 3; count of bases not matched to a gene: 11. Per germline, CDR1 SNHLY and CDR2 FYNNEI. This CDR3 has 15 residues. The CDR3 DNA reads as TGTGCCAGCAAGACAGACAGGGGAGTCCTCTACGAGCAGTACTTC. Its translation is CASKTDRGVLYEQYF.

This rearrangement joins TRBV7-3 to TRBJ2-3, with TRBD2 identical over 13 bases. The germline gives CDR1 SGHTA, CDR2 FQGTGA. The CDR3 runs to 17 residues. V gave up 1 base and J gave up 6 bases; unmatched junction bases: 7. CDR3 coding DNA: TGTGCCAGCAGCTTAAGGGGACTAGCGGGGAAATCGGATACGCAGTATTTT. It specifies CASSLRGLAGKSDTQYF.

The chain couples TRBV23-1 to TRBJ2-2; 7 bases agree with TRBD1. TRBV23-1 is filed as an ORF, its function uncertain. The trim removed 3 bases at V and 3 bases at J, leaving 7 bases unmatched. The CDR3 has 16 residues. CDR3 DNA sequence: TGCGCCAGCAGTCATATCCGACAGGGAGACACCGGGGAGCTGTTTTTT. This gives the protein CASSHIRQGDTGELFF.

This chain's CDR3 is CASSRGQGRSNYGYTF. In DNA, the CDR3 is TGTGCCAGCTCACGAGGACAGGGGCGTTCTAACTATGGCTACACCTTC. The chain combines TRBV18 with TRBJ1-2; the match to TRBD1 covers 9 bases. Germline V gene sequence: CDR1 KGHSH, CDR2 LQKENI. The CDR3 contains 16 residues. The V gene end was trimmed by 4 bases and the J gene end by 0 bases; junction bases not matched to a gene: 6.

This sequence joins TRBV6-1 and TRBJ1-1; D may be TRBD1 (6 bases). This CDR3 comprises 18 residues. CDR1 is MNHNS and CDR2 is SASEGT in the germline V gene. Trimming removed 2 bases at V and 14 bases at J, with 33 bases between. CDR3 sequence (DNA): TGTGCCAGCAGTGAACCTCAGGGGATCTTCCGTGTATATGGTGTGGTGTTCTTT. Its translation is CASSEPQGIFRVYGVVFF.

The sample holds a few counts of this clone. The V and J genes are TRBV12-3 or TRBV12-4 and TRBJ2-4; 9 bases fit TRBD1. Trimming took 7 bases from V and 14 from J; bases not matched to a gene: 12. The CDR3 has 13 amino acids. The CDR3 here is CASTVTGGRSEYF. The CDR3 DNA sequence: TGTGCCAGCACCGTTACAGGGGGCAGGTCCGAGTACTTC.

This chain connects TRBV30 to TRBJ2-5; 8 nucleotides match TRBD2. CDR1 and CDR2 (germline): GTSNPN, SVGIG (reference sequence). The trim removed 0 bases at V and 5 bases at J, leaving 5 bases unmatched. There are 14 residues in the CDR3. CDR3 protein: CAWSVGAGGETQYF. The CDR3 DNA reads TGTGCCTGGAGTGTTGGGGCGGGGGGTGAGACCCAGTACTTC.

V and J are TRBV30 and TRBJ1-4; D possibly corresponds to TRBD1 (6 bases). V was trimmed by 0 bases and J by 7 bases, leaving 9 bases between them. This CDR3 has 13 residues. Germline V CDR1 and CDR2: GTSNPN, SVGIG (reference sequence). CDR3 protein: CAWSVTGREKLFF. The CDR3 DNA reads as TGTGCCTGGAGTGTAACAGGGCGTGAAAAACTGTTTTTT.

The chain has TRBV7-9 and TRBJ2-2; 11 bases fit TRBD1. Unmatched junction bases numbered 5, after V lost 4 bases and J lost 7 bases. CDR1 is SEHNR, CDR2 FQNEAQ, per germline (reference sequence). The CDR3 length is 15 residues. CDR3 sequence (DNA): TGTGCCAGCAGCTATGGGACAGGGGGTTACGGGGAGCTGTTTTTT. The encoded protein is CASSYGTGGYGELFF. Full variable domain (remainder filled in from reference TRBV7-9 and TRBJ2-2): DTGVSQNPRHKITKRGQNVTFRCDPISEHNRLYWYRQTLGQGPEFLTYFQNEAQLEKSRLLSDRFSAERPKGSFSTLEIQRTEQGDSAMYLCASSYGTGGYGELFFGEGSRLTVL.

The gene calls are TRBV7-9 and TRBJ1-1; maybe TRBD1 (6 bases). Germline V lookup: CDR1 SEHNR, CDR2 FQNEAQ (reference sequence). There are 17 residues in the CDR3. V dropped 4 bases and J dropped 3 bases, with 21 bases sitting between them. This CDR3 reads CASSSPSRSTGHTEAFF. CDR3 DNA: TGTGCCAGCAGCTCCCCGTCCCGATCTACAGGGCACACTGAAGCTTTCTTT.

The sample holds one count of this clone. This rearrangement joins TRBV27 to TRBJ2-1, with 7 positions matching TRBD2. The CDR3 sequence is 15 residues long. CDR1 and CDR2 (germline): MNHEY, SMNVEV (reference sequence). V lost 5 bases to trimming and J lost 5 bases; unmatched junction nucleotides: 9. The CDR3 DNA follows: TGTGCCAGCAGTCACCCGGGACTACCCAACAATGAGCAGTTCTTC. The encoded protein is CASSHPGLPNNEQFF.

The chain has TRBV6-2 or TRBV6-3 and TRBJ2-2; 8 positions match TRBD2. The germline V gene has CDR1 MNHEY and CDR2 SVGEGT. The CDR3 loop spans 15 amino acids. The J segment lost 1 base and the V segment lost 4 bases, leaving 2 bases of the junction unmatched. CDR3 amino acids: CASSFSGRNTGELFF. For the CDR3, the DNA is TGTGCCAGCAGTTTCAGCGGGAGGAACACCGGGGAGCTGTTTTTT.

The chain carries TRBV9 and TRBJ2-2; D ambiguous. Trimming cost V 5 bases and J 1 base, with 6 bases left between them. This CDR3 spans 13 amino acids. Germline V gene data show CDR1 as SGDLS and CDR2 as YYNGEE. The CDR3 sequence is CASRQWNTGELFF. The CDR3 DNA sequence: TGTGCCAGCAGGCAGTGGAACACCGGGGAGCTGTTTTTT.

The CDR3 loop reads CASRVFGLAALGEQYF. CDR3 coding DNA: TGTGCCAGCAGAGTGTTTGGACTAGCGGCTTTGGGGGAGCAGTACTTC. V is TRBV7-8 and J is TRBJ2-7, with 10 bases aligning to TRBD2. There are 16 residues in the CDR3. CDR1 is SGHVS and CDR2 is FQNEAQ in the germline V gene. With V trimmed by 6 bases and J by 7 bases, 15 bases remained unmatched.

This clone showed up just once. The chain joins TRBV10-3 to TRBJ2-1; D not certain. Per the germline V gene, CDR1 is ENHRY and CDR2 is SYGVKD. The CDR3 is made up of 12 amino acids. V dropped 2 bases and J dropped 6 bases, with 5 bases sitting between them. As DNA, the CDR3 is TGTGCCATCAGTGAGAACGGCAATGAGCAGTTCTTC. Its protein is CAISENGNEQFF.

The CDR3 sequence: CASSPQVSGPLEQYF. The CDR3 coding sequence is TGTGCCAGCAGCCCCCAGGTTAGCGGGCCACTAGAGCAGTACTTC. The chain uses TRBV27 and TRBJ2-7; 7 bases map to TRBD2. The CDR3 contains 15 residues. Germline values: CDR1 MNHEY, CDR2 SMNVEV (reference sequence). Trimming took 6 bases from V and 7 from J; bases not matched to a gene: 15.

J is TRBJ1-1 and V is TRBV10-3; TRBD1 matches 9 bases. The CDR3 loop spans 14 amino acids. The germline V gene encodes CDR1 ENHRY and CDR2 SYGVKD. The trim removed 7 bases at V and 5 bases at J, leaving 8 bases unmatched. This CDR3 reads CAIIRTGVWTEAFF. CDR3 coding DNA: TGTGCCATCATCCGGACAGGGGTATGGACTGAAGCTTTCTTT.

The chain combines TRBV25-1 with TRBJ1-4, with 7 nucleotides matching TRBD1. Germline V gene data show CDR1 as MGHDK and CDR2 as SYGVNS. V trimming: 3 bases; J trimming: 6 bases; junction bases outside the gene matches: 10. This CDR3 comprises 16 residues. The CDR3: CASSERLGGGDEKLFF. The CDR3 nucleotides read TGTGCCAGCAGTGAGCGTCTTGGAGGGGGCGATGAAAAACTGTTTTTT. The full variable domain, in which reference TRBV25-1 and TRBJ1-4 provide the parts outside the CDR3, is EADIYQTPRYLVIGTGKKITLECSQTMGHDKMYWYQQDPGMELHLIHYSYGVNSTEKGDLSSESTVSRIRTEHFPLTLESARPSHTSQYLCASSERLGGGDEKLFFGSGTQLSVL.